This T cell receptor (beta chain) was identified in a study of blood T cell repertoires in COVID-19. Study in general: PBMCs, B-cell-depleted T cells, or T cells were the source of the cDNA or gDNA that made up the material.

Authors' data handling: Amplified reference gene primers provided the basis for estimating nucleated cell counts. The protocol was immunoSEQ multiplex PCR, while the TCRdb copy is restricted to in-frame clones and leaves out a portion. V, J and clone size are taken as reported in that table, and D and trimming were inferred from the DNA itself. The sample contains around 220,000 clones, around nine tenths of which appear only once. The source is a woman aged 40-49 years who had recovered from COVID-19. Sequenced input: peripheral blood.

The CDR3 sequence is CAHWGSGELFF. The CDR3 DNA reads as TGTGCCCACTGGGGCTCCGGGGAGCTGTTTTTT. The rearrangement uses TRBV6-6 and TRBJ2-2; D is perhaps TRBD1 (5 bases). This CDR3 region has 11 residues. Looked up from germline, CDR1 is MNHNY and CDR2 is SVGAGI (reference sequence). Trimming took off 11 bases at V and 6 bases at J, with 10 bases between the two ends.